This TCR beta chain is from a study of shared clonotypes between healthy human individuals. Whole-study results and caveats: Non-shared clonotypes displayed generation probabilities falling below those of clonotypes present in all four donors. The expectation was that sequencing depth would affect clonotype sharing among donors.

Libraries were prepared by immunoSEQ multiplex PCR; TCRdb keeps only in-frame clonotypes and omits some of them. This table holds 950,000 to 1,100,000 clones, about 74% found once. On this clone itself: Its antigen is still unknown.

Per the germline V gene, CDR1 is SGHDT and CDR2 is YYEEEE. Germline trimming cut 3 bases from V and 7 bases from J; bases unmatched to any gene: 12. The CDR3 has 17 amino acids. What was sequenced was memory CD4+ T cells sorted from blood. Noted subset: CD45RA-negative fraction. The rearrangement links TRBV5-6 to TRBJ1-6; 8 bases fit TRBD1. The TCR was taken from a man aged 18 to 35 in good health. The CDR3 DNA reads TGTGCCAGCAGCTCCAACTGGGCAGGGGGCGCAAATTCACCCCTCCACTTT. It is translated as CASSSNWAGGANSPLHF.